This TCR beta chain was observed in a study of CD8 T cells in ankylosing spondylitis. The germline V gene encodes CDR1 SGHTA and CDR2 FQGNSA. The CDR3 covers 14 residues. The V and J ends lost 2 bases and 3 bases respectively, with 7 bases between them. Of note for this clonotype: Its antigen is currently unknown.

Overall study results and limits: Fewer than ten highly homologous variants made up a TCR beta motif, and this motif appeared characteristic of ankylosing spondylitis blood.

Each TCR beta library was made by quantitative 5'-RACE that incorporated molecular barcodes. MiXCR was run by TCRdb on the 5' RACE reads, yielding one entry per CDR3 protein. This sample has about 750,000 distinct CDR3 sequences, with under 20% found just once. This clonotype was obtained from a male donor with ankylosing spondylitis. The sequenced sample consisted of blood, either unsorted or a sorted T cell fraction (not recorded which). The gene calls are TRBV7-2 and TRBJ2-2; D uncertain. CDR3 protein: CASSLLSHTGELFF. The CDR3 coding sequence is TGTGCCAGCAGCTTATTGTCCCACACCGGGGAGCTGTTTTTT.